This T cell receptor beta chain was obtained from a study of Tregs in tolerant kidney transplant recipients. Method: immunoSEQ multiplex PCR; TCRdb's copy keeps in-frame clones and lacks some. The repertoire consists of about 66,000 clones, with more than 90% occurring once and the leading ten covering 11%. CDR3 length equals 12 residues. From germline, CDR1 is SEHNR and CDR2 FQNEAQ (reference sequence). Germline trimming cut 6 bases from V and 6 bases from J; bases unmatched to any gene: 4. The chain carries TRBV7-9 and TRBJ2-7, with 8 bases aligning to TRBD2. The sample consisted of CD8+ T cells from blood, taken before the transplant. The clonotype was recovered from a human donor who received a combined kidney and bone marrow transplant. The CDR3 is CASRYSGGEQYF. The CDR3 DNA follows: TGTGCCAGCAGATACAGCGGGGGCGAGCAGTACTTC.